This TCR beta chain was captured in a study of regulatory T cells in long-lasting Graves disease. Relying on iRepertoire HTBI primers and Arm-PCR of CDR3 regions, the team built TCR beta libraries. TCRdb analysed the multiplex PCR reads with MiXCR anew, one entry per CDR3 protein. The table includes approximately 360,000 distinct CDR3 sequences, about an eighth detected once. The sample's time point: newly diagnosed GD, antithyroid drugs for less than 3 months. PBMC-extracted RNA yielded the TCR library. From germline, CDR1 is SGHRS and CDR2 YFSETQ. The CDR3 contains 16 residues. J lost 1 base, V lost 0 bases, and 6 bases had no gene match. This clonotype has more than one count but fewer than ten. The sample was also reused in another study, on T cells in Graves' hyperthyroidism and ophthalmopathy.

This specimen was peripheral blood mononuclear cells (PBMCs), taken at new diagnosis, from a patient treated with antithyroid drugs. The receptor was isolated from a woman between 18 and 29 years old with Graves disease. This chain connects TRBV5-1 to TRBJ2-5, with 7 positions matching TRBD2. CDR3 bases: TGCGCCAGCAGCTTGGATTCTAGCGGAGGCCAAGAGACCCAGTACTTC. The encoded protein is CASSLDSSGGQETQYF.